This T cell receptor beta chain appears in the sequencing data of a study of long-term antiretroviral therapy in people with HIV. Study outcomes and limitations: The study collected no data on ART adherence, viral resistance or therapy changes.

The CDR3 contains 13 residues. The germline gives CDR1 SGHDN, CDR2 FVKESK. V shed 3 bases and J shed 9 bases, with 12 bases lying between them. This clone was counted a single time. Its specificity is unknown. The assay used was immunoSEQ (version v3.0), run at survey level. This table comes from immunoSEQ multiplex PCR, and its TCRdb copy is limited to in-frame clones, with some not included. The data show over 30,000 clones, less than 98% seen once. The V and J genes are TRBV14 and TRBJ2-4; D might be TRBD2 (6 bases). The clonotype was recovered from a young man with HIV. Material: unsorted PBMCs, obtained 6.9 years after starting antiretroviral therapy. The CDR3 protein is CASSQASVGIQYF. The CDR3 DNA follows: TGTGCCAGCAGCCAGGCTAGCGTGGGCATTCAGTACTTC. Together with reference TRBV14 and TRBJ2-4, the CDR3 gives the full variable domain: EAGVTQFPSHSVIEKGQTVTLRCDPISGHDNLYWYRRVMGKEIKFLLHFVKESKQDESGMPNNRFLAERTGGTYSTLKVQPAELEDSGVYFCASSQASVGIQYFGAGTRLSVL.